This TCR beta chain is drawn from a study of blood T cell repertoires in COVID-19. Study-level background: Material from acute and convalescent COVID-19 was sourced from the United States, Italy and Spain.

Here immunoSEQ multiplex PCR was the method, and the copy in TCRdb shows in-frame clones only, minus some. The table lists about 270,000 clones, around nine tenths of them singletons. The CDR3 totals 16 residues. CDR1 and CDR2 (germline): SGHRS, YFSETQ. Trimming at V came to 4 bases and at J to 0 bases, leaving 7 bases not matched to a gene. Sequenced: peripheral blood. This TCR was recovered from a man aged 35 to 55 who had recovered from COVID-19. V gene TRBV5-1 combines with J gene TRBJ2-1; 7 bases align to TRBD1. CDR3 coding DNA: TGCGCCAGCAGCGCATGGGGACAGAGCTCCTACAATGAGCAGTTCTTC. Its protein product is CASSAWGQSSYNEQFF.